The 31 T cell receptor beta chains listed next were all sequenced from one sample in a study of T-cell reconstitution after alpha-beta-depleted transplantation in children. Unique molecular identifiers were used to barcode this TCRbeta library. TCRdb called the PCR reads again in MiXCR, with one record for every CDR3 protein. The data show 490,000 or so distinct CDR3 sequences, 9.5% to 15% seen once. The sequencing used PBMCs from the stem cell graft donor, collected from the stem cell graft. The receptor set was obtained from a human donor who donated a stem cell graft to a child with combined immunodeficiency.

This rearrangement joins TRBV9 to TRBJ2-7; D gene unclear. Per germline, CDR1 SGDLS and CDR2 YYNGEE. V shed 2 bases and J shed 0 bases, with 9 bases lying between them. This CDR3 comprises 14 residues. CDR3 amino acids: CASSVERSSYEQYF. The DNA of the CDR3 is TGTGCCAGCAGCGTCGAACGGAGCTCCTACGAGCAGTACTTC.

This clonotype has just a few counts. The rearrangement links TRBV6-2 or TRBV6-3 to TRBJ2-1; 9 bases agree with TRBD2. This CDR3 has 15 amino acids. Germline values: CDR1 MNHEY, CDR2 SVGEGT. V lost 2 bases, J lost 7 bases, and 6 bases stayed unmatched. CDR3 region: CASSYRTSAKNEQFF. The CDR3 DNA reads as TGTGCCAGCAGTTACAGGACTAGCGCAAAAAATGAGCAGTTCTTC.

This chain connects TRBV27 to TRBJ1-6; a possible D gene is TRBD1 (5 bases). The CDR3 totals 14 residues. Germline CDR1 is MNHEY and CDR2 is SMNVEV (reference sequence). V lost 4 bases and J 7 bases, leaving 11 bases between the germline ends. The CDR3 DNA reads TGTGCCAGCAGTTCCGGGACGGAAAATTCACCCCTCCACTTT. This translates into CASSSGTENSPLHF.

The chain recombines TRBV14 with TRBJ2-2; D remains unclear. Germline loops: CDR1 SGHDN, CDR2 FVKESK. V lost 0 bases and J lost 5, with 4 bases in between. The CDR3 consists of 13 residues. CDR3 coding DNA: TGTGCCAGCAGCCAAGATTGGACCGGGGAGCTGTTTTTT. The encoded protein is CASSQDWTGELFF. The full variable domain, its missing parts supplied by reference TRBV14 and TRBJ2-2, is EAGVTQFPSHSVIEKGQTVTLRCDPISGHDNLYWYRRVMGKEIKFLLHFVKESKQDESGMPNNRFLAERTGGTYSTLKVQPAELEDSGVYFCASSQDWTGELFFGEGSRLTVL.

Only a few counts were recorded for this clonotype. The chain is built from TRBV11-3 and TRBJ2-3; 9 positions match TRBD1. The CDR3 contains 15 residues. The trim removed 5 bases at V and 5 bases at J, leaving 8 bases unmatched. The germline gives CDR1 SGHNT, CDR2 YENEEA. The CDR3 DNA reads as TGTGCCAGCAGCCCCCGGGACAGGGAAGGAGATACGCAGTATTTT. Translation gives CASSPRDREGDTQYF. The whole variable domain, remainder taken from reference TRBV11-3 and TRBJ2-3, is EAGVVQSPRYKIIEKKQPVAFWCNPISGHNTLYWYLQNLGQGPELLIRYENEEAVDDSQLPKDRFSAERLKGVDSTLKIQPAELGDSAVYLCASSPRDREGDTQYFGPGTRLTVL.

This clonotype was counted at least ten times. The chain uses TRBV20-1 and TRBJ2-7; no reliable D call. Per germline, CDR1 DFQATT and CDR2 SNEGSKA (reference sequence). V was clipped by 2 bases and J by 4 bases, with 9 bases between them. The CDR3 length is 12 residues. The CDR3 reads CSARLRDYEQYF. The DNA of the CDR3 is TGCAGTGCTAGACTTCGAGATTACGAGCAGTACTTC.

This clonotype occurred many times. The chain couples TRBV20-1 to TRBJ2-7; the match to TRBD2 covers 9 bases. The CDR3 covers 17 residues. Per the germline V gene, CDR1 is DFQATT and CDR2 is SNEGSKA (reference sequence). Unmatched junction bases numbered 13, after V lost 1 base and J lost 3 bases. In DNA form, the CDR3 reads TGCAGTGCTAGAGTTAGCGGGGGCGGGATACTAAGCTACGAGCAGTACTTC. It specifies CSARVSGGGILSYEQYF.

The chain employs TRBV20-1 and TRBJ2-7; tentatively, D is TRBD1 (5 bases). With 3 bases removed from V and 4 bases from J, the gap between germline ends came to 10 bases. Germline V lookup: CDR1 DFQATT, CDR2 SNEGSKA (reference sequence). This CDR3 contains 12 residues. The CDR3 DNA is TGCAGTGCTAGGGGATCAGGGTACGAGCAGTACTTC. It translates to CSARGSGYEQYF.

CDR3 loop: CASSRSQGTGELFF. The CDR3 DNA follows: TGTGCCAGCAGTAGGTCCCAGGGCACCGGGGAGCTGTTTTTT. V and J are TRBV7-6 and TRBJ2-2; TRBD1 might be the D (5 bases). Per germline, CDR1 SGHVS and CDR2 FNYEAQ. The CDR3 covers 14 residues. V shed 6 bases and J shed 4 bases, with 12 bases lying between them.

This clonotype was detected a few times. The chain links TRBV9 to TRBJ1-1; D gene uncertain. CDR1 and CDR2 (germline): SGDLS, YYNGEE. The CDR3 runs to 13 residues. With 0 bases removed from V and 3 bases from J, the gap between germline ends came to 6 bases. This chain's CDR3 is CASSVGQDTEAFF. As DNA, the CDR3 is TGTGCCAGCAGCGTAGGCCAGGACACTGAAGCTTTCTTT.

This clonotype showed up many times. V is TRBV29-1 and J is TRBJ2-3, with D perhaps assigned TRBD1 or TRBD2 (6 bases each). The V end lost 1 base, the J end lost 4 bases, and 9 bases lay between the germline ends. This CDR3 is built from 13 residues. Germline CDR1 reads SQVTM; CDR2 reads ANQGSEA. As DNA, the CDR3 is TGCAGCGTTGAAGGGGGGGCCCCAGATACGCAGTATTTT. This translates into CSVEGGAPDTQYF.

The chain recombines TRBV7-2 with TRBJ1-2, with 12 bases lining up with TRBD1. This CDR3 has 17 residues. After removal of 4 bases from V and 5 bases from J, the junction contained 11 bases not matched to a gene. CDR1 and CDR2 (germline): SGHTA, FQGNSA. Here the CDR3 DNA reads TGTGCCAGCAGCTCAGCCCCGGGACAGGGGGCAGGATATGGCTACACCTTC. Its protein is CASSSAPGQGAGYGYTF.

This clonotype was seen only a few times. The chain joins TRBV6-5 to TRBJ1-4; a weak D match, TRBD1 (6 bases). The CDR3 has 15 residues. Trimming removed 2 bases at V and 6 bases at J, with 13 bases between. In germline, CDR1 is MNHEY, CDR2 SVGAGI. This chain's CDR3 is CASSYIQGNDEKLFF. The CDR3 DNA follows: TGTGCCAGCAGTTACATTCAGGGGAACGATGAAAAACTGTTTTTT.

This clonotype has just a few counts. The CDR3 sequence is CASSADVDAYGYTF. Written as DNA, the CDR3 is TGTGCCAGCAGCGCAGATGTGGACGCCTATGGCTACACCTTC. This chain uses TRBV7-6 with TRBJ1-2; D is ambiguous. Trimming took off 5 bases at V and 4 bases at J, with 14 bases between the two ends. The CDR3 has 14 amino acids. Germline V CDR1 and CDR2: SGHVS, FNYEAQ. The entire variable domain, with the rest obtained from reference TRBV7-6 and TRBJ1-2, is as follows: GAGVSQSPRYKVTKRGQDVALRCDPISGHVSLYWYRQALGQGPEFLTYFNYEAQQDKSGLPNDRFSAERPEGSISTLTIQRTEQRDSAMYRCASSADVDAYGYTFGSGTRLTVV.

The V gene is TRBV12-3 or TRBV12-4, the J gene TRBJ2-7; TRBD2 might be the D (5 bases). V was cut by 4 bases and J by 7 bases, with 17 bases left in between. The CDR3 covers 14 residues. CDR3 sequence reads: CASSSHKGREEQYF. In nucleotides, the CDR3 is TGTGCCAGCAGTTCCCATAAAGGGAGAGAGGAGCAGTACTTC.

Notes on this clonotype: This could be a read error, since a much larger clone is one nucleotide away. This sequence joins TRBV28 and TRBJ1-5; 8 bases line up with TRBD1. Germline V gene data show CDR1 as MDHEN and CDR2 as SYDVKM. The CDR3 extends over 13 amino acids. Written as DNA, the CDR3 is TGTGGCTTACAAAGGGACAGGAATCAGCCCCAGCATTTT. Its protein product is CGLQRDRNQPQHF.

This clonotype was seen many times. CDR3 coding DNA: TGCGCCAGCAGCCCGTTCGGTGAGCAGTTCTTC. This encodes CASSPFGEQFF. The chain carries TRBV4-3 and TRBJ2-1; no clear D gene. From germline, CDR1 is LGHNA and CDR2 YSLEER. The germline V and J ends were trimmed by 4 bases and 9 bases, with 7 bases remaining between them. The CDR3 totals 11 residues.

The chain employs TRBV12-3 or TRBV12-4 and TRBJ2-3; D not certain. The CDR3 consists of 13 residues. The V end was cut by 7 bases, the J end by 3 bases, with 11 bases between. CDR3: CASTISETDTQYF. CDR3 DNA: TGTGCCAGCACCATCTCGGAGACAGATACGCAGTATTTT.

This chain joins TRBV21-1 and TRBJ2-2; the table's D call TRBD1 went unverified against the DNA. TRBV21-1 is a pseudogene segment. The CDR3 runs to 14 residues. The CDR3 DNA reads as TGTGCCGCTCTGCGACAGAAGAACACCGGGGAGCTGTTTTTT. Translation gives CAALRQKNTGELFF.

The chain employs TRBV7-2 and TRBJ2-2; D is undetermined. V was clipped by 4 bases and J by 2 bases, with 14 bases between them. In germline, CDR1 is SGHTA, CDR2 FQGNSA. The CDR3 has 16 residues. The CDR3 reads CASSWHVGSNTGELFF. For the CDR3, the DNA is TGTGCCAGCAGCTGGCATGTCGGAAGTAACACCGGGGAGCTGTTTTTT.

The chain has TRBV6-5 and TRBJ2-1; D not resolved. Germline loops: CDR1 MNHEY, CDR2 SVGAGI. There are 13 residues in the CDR3. Trimming removed 4 bases from V and 10 bases from J, with 14 bases in between. The chain's CDR3 is CASSFGNQAEQFF. The CDR3 bases are TGTGCCAGCAGTTTCGGCAACCAGGCGGAGCAGTTCTTC.

The V gene is TRBV6-5, the J gene TRBJ1-5; perhaps TRBD1 as D (5 bases). The CDR3 runs 14 residues. V lost 6 bases and J lost 4, with 13 bases in between. Germline V gene lookup returns CDR1 MNHEY and CDR2 SVGAGI. The CDR3, as DNA: TGTGCCAGCAGCTACGGACATATTAATCAGCCCCAGCATTTT. It yields the protein CASSYGHINQPQHF.

The chain carries TRBV12-3 or TRBV12-4 and TRBJ1-5; D gene unclear. CDR3 size: 11 residues. With 6 bases removed from V and 4 bases from J, the gap between germline ends came to 4 bases. This CDR3 is CASSQNQPQHF. For the CDR3, the DNA is TGTGCCAGCAGCCAAAATCAGCCCCAGCATTTT.

V and J are TRBV24-1 and TRBJ2-3; 7 bases fit TRBD1. This CDR3 is built from 15 residues. CDR1 is KGHDR and CDR2 is SFDVKD in the germline V gene. V shed 9 bases, J shed 2 bases, and the junction held 10 bases outside the gene matches. CDR3 nucleotide sequence: TGTGCCACCTCCCCTCGGGACAGCTACACAGATACGCAGTATTTT. Amino acid sequence: CATSPRDSYTDTQYF.

The rearrangement uses TRBV14 and TRBJ2-7, with D tentatively TRBD2 (5 bases). Germline V gives CDR1 SGHDN, CDR2 FVKESK. Trimming cost V 3 bases and J 7 bases, with 13 bases left between them. This CDR3 comprises 13 residues. DNA of the CDR3: TGTGCCAGCAGCCACACTTCTACGGGAGAGCAGTACTTC. This sequence encodes CASSHTSTGEQYF.

This clonotype was detected ten times or more. The rearrangement uses TRBV27 and TRBJ2-7, with D tentatively TRBD2 (5 bases). Trimming removed 2 bases at V and 3 bases at J, with 11 bases between. The CDR3 length is 14 residues. Per the germline V gene, CDR1 is MNHEY and CDR2 is SMNVEV (reference sequence). The CDR3 protein is CASSLTSGVYEQYF. The CDR3 region has the DNA TGTGCCAGCAGTTTAACAAGCGGAGTCTACGAGCAGTACTTC.

This clonotype has only a few counts. This chain links TRBV27 with TRBJ1-5, with 7 nucleotides matching TRBD1. The CDR3 totals 16 residues. J gave up 1 base and V 6 bases, and 9 bases lay outside the gene matches. Germline V lookup: CDR1 MNHEY, CDR2 SMNVEV (reference sequence). The CDR3: CASSRDSSSSNQPQHF. The CDR3 nucleotides read TGTGCCAGCAGCCGGGACAGCTCAAGCAGCAATCAGCCCCAGCATTTT.

This clonotype was seen more than once but under ten times. V is TRBV5-1 and J is TRBJ2-3; D is perhaps TRBD2 (5 bases). The ends were cut back, 0 bases at V and 2 bases at J, with 13 bases in the middle. CDR3 length: 16 amino acids. Looked up from germline, CDR1 is SGHRS and CDR2 is YFSETQ. In DNA, the CDR3 is TGCGCCAGCAGCTTGGTGGGTAGGAGGACCACAGATACGCAGTATTTT. It encodes CASSLVGRRTTDTQYF.

This clonotype was seen at least ten times. This rearrangement joins TRBV12-3 or TRBV12-4 to TRBJ2-3; weak D call: TRBD2 (6 bases). The CDR3 loop spans 14 amino acids. V was cut by 6 bases and J by 4 bases, with 14 bases left in between. The CDR3: CASSPRRAADTQYF. CDR3 sequence (DNA): TGTGCCAGCAGCCCCAGGAGGGCCGCAGATACGCAGTATTTT.

The J gene is TRBJ2-1, the V gene TRBV6-2 or TRBV6-3; TRBD2 agrees at 12 bases. The CDR3 runs to 16 residues. Germline V CDR1 and CDR2: MNHEY, SVGEGT. J was trimmed by 7 bases and V by 2 bases; bases with no gene match: 6. CDR3 sequence reads: CASSYVTSGSGNEQFF. The DNA of the CDR3 is TGTGCCAGCAGTTACGTGACTAGCGGGAGCGGGAATGAGCAGTTCTTC.

This chain joins TRBV7-9 and TRBJ2-3; D possibly corresponds to TRBD1 (6 bases). Germline V gene data show CDR1 as SEHNR and CDR2 as FQNEAQ (reference sequence). V was cut by 5 bases and J by 3 bases, with 18 bases left in between. This CDR3 is 16 amino acids long. The CDR3 loop is CASSPLPGQATDTQYF. The CDR3 DNA follows: TGTGCCAGCAGCCCGCTACCGGGACAAGCAACAGATACGCAGTATTTT.